A single sample gave rise to the 2 T cell receptor beta chains below, sequenced in a study of shared clonotypes between healthy human individuals. CD8 cells regarded as naive lacked CD45RO, were positively chosen for CCR7, and omitted terminally differentiated effector memory CD45RA+ cells. TCRdb's table, derived via immunoSEQ multiplex PCR, lists solely in-frame clones and lacks some. This table has about 1,800,000 clones, about 94% appearing once. The source material was naive CD8+ T cells sorted from blood. The receptors were gathered from a man between 18 and 29 years old in good health.

The chain carries TRBV11-3 and TRBJ2-2; 13 positions agree with TRBD2. Germline assignment: CDR1 SGHNT and CDR2 YENEEA. This CDR3 is 18 amino acids long. The J segment lost 3 bases and the V segment lost 1 base, leaving 5 bases of the junction unmatched. In nucleotides, the CDR3 is TGTGCCAGCAGCTTAGCCAGACTAGCGGGAGGTCACACCGGGGAGCTGTTTTTT. Amino acid sequence: CASSLARLAGGHTGELFF.

The chain recombines TRBV28 with TRBJ1-4; D gene uncertain. Germline CDR1 is MDHEN and CDR2 is SYDVKM. The V gene lost 7 bases and the J gene lost 6 bases, with 21 bases spanning the gap. The CDR3 has 16 amino acids. Written as DNA, the CDR3 is TGTGCCAGCACCCCTTTATACCCAACCGGGGATGAAAAACTGTTTTTT. Its protein product is CASTPLYPTGDEKLFF.